These 2 T cell receptor beta chains were all obtained from the same sample, sequenced in a study of cytotoxic CD8 clonotypes in ibrutinib-treated CLL. Profiled with immunoSEQ multiplex PCR; TCRdb holds only in-frame clones, not every one. The table has around 330,000 clones, under 70% seen once; the top ten hold around 6.3%. This specimen consisted of PBMCs, obtained after 36 months of ibrutinib treatment. All receptors come from a human donor with chronic lymphocytic leukemia.

The chain combines TRBV28 with TRBJ2-7, with D perhaps TRBD1 (6 bases). The V end was cut by 10 bases, the J end by 3 bases, with 10 bases between. Per the germline V gene, CDR1 is MDHEN and CDR2 is SYDVKM. The CDR3 covers 11 residues. The CDR3, as DNA: TGTGCCACCGGGACACACTACGAGCAGTACTTC. It specifies CATGTHYEQYF.

V and J are TRBV29-1 and TRBJ2-7, with a weak D call TRBD1 (6 bases). Trimming cost V 3 bases and J 2 bases, with 8 bases left between them. This CDR3 is 12 amino acids long. CDR1 SQVTM and CDR2 ANQGSEA come from the germline V gene. CDR3 nucleotide sequence: TGCAGCGTTGAGGGACACGCCTACGAGCAGTACTTC. Its protein is CSVEGHAYEQYF.